This TCR beta chain was identified during a study of blood T cell repertoires in COVID-19. The V end lost 6 bases, the J end lost 1 base, and 10 bases lay between the germline ends. Per the germline V gene, CDR1 is KGHSH and CDR2 is LQKENI. This CDR3 has 13 residues. Profiling relied on immunoSEQ multiplex PCR, and the TCRdb table lists in-frame clones only, not all of them. The sample shows more than 200,000 clones, approximately 86% of them seen only once. The sample was peripheral blood. The rearrangement links TRBV18 to TRBJ2-7; D may be TRBD1 (5 bases). This receptor was identified in a man aged 40-55 years with acute or convalescent COVID-19. DNA of the CDR3: TGTGCCAGCTCGTTAGGACATTCCTACGAGCAGTACTTC. Translating it yields CASSLGHSYEQYF.